The 20 T cell receptor beta chains in this list originate from one sample, sequenced in a study of response to subunit inactivated influenza vaccine. TCRdb reprocessed the RT-PCR reads with MiXCR, giving one entry per CDR3 protein. The sample has 500,000 to 600,000 distinct CDR3 sequences; 11% are singletons. The same data also contributed to another study, on T cells expressing NK-cell markers. That paper adds: Production of TCR beta cDNA relied on 5'RACE template switching with UMIs.

Sequencing was performed on PBMCs from blood, taken on the day of vaccination. The source is a man in his fifties who received an inactivated influenza vaccine.

This clonotype was recorded at least ten times. The chain is built from TRBV5-1 and TRBJ2-7; TRBD1 agrees at 7 bases. The ends lost 0 bases at V and 1 base at J; junction bases unmatched: 4. Germline V lookup: CDR1 SGHRS, CDR2 YFSETQ. The CDR3 consists of 15 residues. The DNA for the CDR3 is TGCGCCAGCAGCTTGGGTGGGACAGTGTCCTACGAGCAGTACTTC. Translation gives CASSLGGTVSYEQYF.

The rearrangement uses TRBV12-3 or TRBV12-4 and TRBJ2-7; D possibly corresponds to TRBD1 (6 bases). This CDR3 has 14 amino acids. With 6 bases removed from V and 7 bases from J, the gap between germline ends came to 19 bases. The CDR3 is CASSSTGWDEEQYF. The DNA for the CDR3 is TGTGCCAGCAGCAGCACAGGGTGGGATGAGGAGCAGTACTTC.

This clonotype was counted at least ten times. CDR3 sequence reads: CASSEGGLQFF. The CDR3 DNA sequence: TGCGCCAGCAGCGAGGGGGGCTTACAGTTCTTC. This chain links TRBV5-1 with TRBJ2-1; possibly TRBD1 or TRBD2 for D (6 bases each). Germline loops: CDR1 SGHRS, CDR2 YFSETQ. The CDR3 extends over 11 amino acids. V lost 4 bases and J lost 13, with 12 bases in between.

This clonotype was seen at least ten times. CDR3 DNA: TGCGCCAGCAGCTTGCAGACCGGGGAGCTGTTTTTT. It yields the protein CASSLQTGELFF. The rearrangement links TRBV5-1 to TRBJ2-2, with D unresolved. This CDR3 region has 12 residues. Trimming cost V 1 base and J 5 bases, with 3 bases left between them. In germline, CDR1 is SGHRS, CDR2 YFSETQ.

The chain couples TRBV3-1 to TRBJ2-7; D remains ambiguous. The V end was cut by 4 bases, the J end by 4 bases, with 8 bases between. CDR1 is LGHDT, CDR2 YNNKEL, per germline (reference sequence). This CDR3 has 12 residues. The CDR3 protein is CASSRNPYEQYF. The CDR3 DNA follows: TGTGCCAGCAGCCGCAACCCGTACGAGCAGTACTTC.

The chain joins TRBV5-5 to TRBJ2-3; possibly TRBD2 for D (5 bases). The CDR3 is 13 amino acids. V was pared by 6 bases and J by 3 bases, with 11 bases between. CDR1 SGHKS and CDR2 YYEKEE come from the germline V gene (reference sequence). CDR3 sequence: CASMLGGTDTQYF. CDR3 in DNA: TGTGCCAGCATGCTAGGCGGGACAGATACGCAGTATTTT.

V is TRBV28 and J is TRBJ2-1; D may be TRBD2 (7 bases). Per the germline V gene, CDR1 is MDHEN and CDR2 is SYDVKM. The CDR3 runs to 16 residues. Trimming took 7 bases from V and 1 from J, leaving 17 bases between them. The CDR3: CASTRGLAVSYNEQFF. CDR3 coding DNA: TGTGCCAGCACTCGGGGGCTAGCGGTTTCCTACAATGAGCAGTTCTTC.

V is TRBV4-3 and J is TRBJ2-5; 7 positions match TRBD1. The CDR3 runs to 14 residues. V was pared by 1 base and J by 5 bases, with 4 bases of the junction left unmatched. Germline lookup yields CDR1 LGHNA and CDR2 YSLEER. CDR3 loop: CASSQGQGHETQYF. CDR3 coding DNA: TGCGCCAGCAGCCAAGGACAGGGCCATGAGACCCAGTACTTC.

The sample holds a few counts of this clonotype. V is TRBV4-1 and J is TRBJ2-3; 10 bases fit TRBD2. This CDR3 contains 14 residues. Germline trimming cut 4 bases from V and 5 bases from J; bases unmatched to any gene: 3. Germline V gene lookup returns CDR1 MGHRA and CDR2 YSYEKL. The CDR3 bases are TGCGCCAGCAGCCCGAGCGGGGGGGAAGATACGCAGTATTTT. Protein sequence: CASSPSGGEDTQYF.

The gene calls are TRBV5-6 and TRBJ2-3; 7 nucleotides align to TRBD2. The germline CDR1 and CDR2 sequences are SGHDT and YYEEEE. The CDR3 runs to 15 residues. V lost 0 bases, J lost 2 bases, and 3 bases stayed unmatched. The CDR3 nucleotides are TGTGCCAGCAGCTTGGGGCGGGGGTTCACAGATACGCAGTATTTT. Amino acid sequence: CASSLGRGFTDTQYF.

This clonotype was picked up a small number of times. The rearrangement joins TRBV7-9 to TRBJ2-1; TRBD2 aligns across 9 bases. Trimming at V came to 5 bases and at J to 7 bases, leaving 6 bases not matched to a gene. Germline lookup yields CDR1 SEHNR and CDR2 FQNEAQ (reference sequence). The CDR3 spans 14 residues. The DNA for the CDR3 is TGTGCCAGCAGCAAGATAGCGGGAGTGAATGAGCAGTTCTTC. It encodes CASSKIAGVNEQFF.

Only a few counts were recorded for this clonotype. This chain joins TRBV12-3 or TRBV12-4 and TRBJ2-2, with D perhaps TRBD2 (6 bases). V was cut by 2 bases and J by 7 bases, with 8 bases left in between. CDR3 length: 13 amino acids. The CDR3 loop reads CASSLTGVGELFF. The CDR3 nucleotides are TGTGCCAGCAGTTTAACGGGGGTCGGGGAGCTGTTTTTT.

This clonotype showed up just a few times. The V and J genes are TRBV11-2 and TRBJ2-7; D not certain. Germline V lookup: CDR1 SGHAT, CDR2 FQNNGV. The V end lost 6 bases, the J end lost 4 bases, and 10 bases lay between the germline ends. The CDR3 totals 12 residues. The CDR3 loop reads CASSWGIYEQYF. Here the CDR3 DNA reads TGTGCCAGCAGTTGGGGTATTTACGAGCAGTACTTC.

The chain is built from TRBV7-9 and TRBJ2-1; 7 bases line up with TRBD2. This CDR3 has 13 residues. Germline CDR1 is SEHNR and CDR2 is FQNEAQ (reference sequence). Unmatched junction bases numbered 9, after V lost 8 bases and J lost 8 bases. Here the CDR3 DNA reads TGTGCCAGCCAACGGGAGGACTATGATGAGCAGTTCTTC. It encodes CASQREDYDEQFF.

This clonotype was seen a handful of times. This sequence joins TRBV4-3 and TRBJ1-2, with 7 bases that match TRBD1. Germline CDR1 reads LGHNA; CDR2 reads YSLEER. The CDR3 is made up of 14 amino acids. V shed 1 base, J shed 7 bases, and the junction held 6 bases outside the gene matches. The CDR3 here is CASSQGGGVGGYTF. The CDR3 DNA reads TGCGCCAGCAGCCAAGGAGGGGGCGTGGGTGGCTACACCTTC.

There are a few counts of this clonotype. The chain employs TRBV5-1 and TRBJ1-1; 8 positions match TRBD1. The germline gives CDR1 SGHRS, CDR2 YFSETQ. V shed 5 bases and J 0 bases; nucleotides not matched to a gene: 6. This CDR3 has 15 residues. CDR3 sequence: CASSPETGVNTEAFF. DNA of the CDR3: TGCGCCAGCAGTCCTGAGACAGGGGTGAACACTGAAGCTTTCTTT.

A few counts support this clonotype. The chain combines TRBV20-1 with TRBJ2-5; 9 bases are a match to TRBD2. J lost 5 bases, V lost 5 bases, and 6 bases had no gene match. Germline values: CDR1 DFQATT, CDR2 SNEGSKA (reference sequence). The CDR3 is 13 residues long. The CDR3: CSALSGSGETQYF. CDR3 DNA sequence: TGCAGTGCTCTTAGCGGGAGTGGGGAGACCCAGTACTTC.

In this sample, this clonotype turned up a few times. The chain employs TRBV12-3 or TRBV12-4 and TRBJ1-1; 8 nucleotides agree with TRBD1. This CDR3 region has 15 residues. Trimming cost V 1 base and J 2 bases; bases outside gene matches: 3. The CDR3 spells CASSLDGTGNTEAFF. The DNA of the CDR3 is TGTGCCAGCAGTTTAGATGGGACAGGAAACACTGAAGCTTTCTTT.

This clonotype was counted between two and nine times. This sequence joins TRBV12-3 or TRBV12-4 and TRBJ1-6; possible D gene TRBD1, 5 bases. With 6 bases removed from V and 10 bases from J, the gap between germline ends came to 16 bases. CDR3 size: 14 residues. CDR3 in amino acids: CASRPGTDSSPLHF. As DNA, the CDR3 is TGTGCCAGCAGGCCCGGGACCGACTCGTCACCCCTCCACTTT.

This chain links TRBV13 with TRBJ2-7, with 8 bases aligning to TRBD1. CDR1 is PRHDT and CDR2 is FYEKMQ in the germline V gene (reference sequence). CDR3 length: 14 amino acids. V shed 5 bases and J 5 bases; nucleotides not matched to a gene: 8. The CDR3 loop is CASSPPDRVHEQYF. CDR3 sequence (DNA): TGTGCCAGCAGCCCGCCGGACAGGGTCCACGAGCAGTACTTC.